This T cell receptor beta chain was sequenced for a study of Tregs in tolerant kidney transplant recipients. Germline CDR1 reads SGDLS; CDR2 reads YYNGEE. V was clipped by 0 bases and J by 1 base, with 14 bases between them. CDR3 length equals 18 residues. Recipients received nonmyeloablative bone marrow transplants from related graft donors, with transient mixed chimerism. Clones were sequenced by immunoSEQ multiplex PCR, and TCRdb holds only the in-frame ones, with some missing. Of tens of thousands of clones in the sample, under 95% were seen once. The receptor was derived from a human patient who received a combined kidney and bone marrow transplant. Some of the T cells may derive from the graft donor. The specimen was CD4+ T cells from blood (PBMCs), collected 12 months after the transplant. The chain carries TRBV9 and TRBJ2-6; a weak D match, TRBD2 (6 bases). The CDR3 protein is CASSVDIAAPSGANVLTF. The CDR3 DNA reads TGTGCCAGCAGCGTAGATATAGCGGCCCCTTCTGGGGCCAACGTCCTGACTTTC. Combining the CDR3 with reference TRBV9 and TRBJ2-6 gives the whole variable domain DSGVTQTPKHLITATGQRVTLRCSPRSGDLSVYWYQQSLDQGLQFLIQYYNGEERAKGNILERFSAQQFPDLHSELNLSSLELGDSALYFCASSVDIAAPSGANVLTFGAGSRLTVL.